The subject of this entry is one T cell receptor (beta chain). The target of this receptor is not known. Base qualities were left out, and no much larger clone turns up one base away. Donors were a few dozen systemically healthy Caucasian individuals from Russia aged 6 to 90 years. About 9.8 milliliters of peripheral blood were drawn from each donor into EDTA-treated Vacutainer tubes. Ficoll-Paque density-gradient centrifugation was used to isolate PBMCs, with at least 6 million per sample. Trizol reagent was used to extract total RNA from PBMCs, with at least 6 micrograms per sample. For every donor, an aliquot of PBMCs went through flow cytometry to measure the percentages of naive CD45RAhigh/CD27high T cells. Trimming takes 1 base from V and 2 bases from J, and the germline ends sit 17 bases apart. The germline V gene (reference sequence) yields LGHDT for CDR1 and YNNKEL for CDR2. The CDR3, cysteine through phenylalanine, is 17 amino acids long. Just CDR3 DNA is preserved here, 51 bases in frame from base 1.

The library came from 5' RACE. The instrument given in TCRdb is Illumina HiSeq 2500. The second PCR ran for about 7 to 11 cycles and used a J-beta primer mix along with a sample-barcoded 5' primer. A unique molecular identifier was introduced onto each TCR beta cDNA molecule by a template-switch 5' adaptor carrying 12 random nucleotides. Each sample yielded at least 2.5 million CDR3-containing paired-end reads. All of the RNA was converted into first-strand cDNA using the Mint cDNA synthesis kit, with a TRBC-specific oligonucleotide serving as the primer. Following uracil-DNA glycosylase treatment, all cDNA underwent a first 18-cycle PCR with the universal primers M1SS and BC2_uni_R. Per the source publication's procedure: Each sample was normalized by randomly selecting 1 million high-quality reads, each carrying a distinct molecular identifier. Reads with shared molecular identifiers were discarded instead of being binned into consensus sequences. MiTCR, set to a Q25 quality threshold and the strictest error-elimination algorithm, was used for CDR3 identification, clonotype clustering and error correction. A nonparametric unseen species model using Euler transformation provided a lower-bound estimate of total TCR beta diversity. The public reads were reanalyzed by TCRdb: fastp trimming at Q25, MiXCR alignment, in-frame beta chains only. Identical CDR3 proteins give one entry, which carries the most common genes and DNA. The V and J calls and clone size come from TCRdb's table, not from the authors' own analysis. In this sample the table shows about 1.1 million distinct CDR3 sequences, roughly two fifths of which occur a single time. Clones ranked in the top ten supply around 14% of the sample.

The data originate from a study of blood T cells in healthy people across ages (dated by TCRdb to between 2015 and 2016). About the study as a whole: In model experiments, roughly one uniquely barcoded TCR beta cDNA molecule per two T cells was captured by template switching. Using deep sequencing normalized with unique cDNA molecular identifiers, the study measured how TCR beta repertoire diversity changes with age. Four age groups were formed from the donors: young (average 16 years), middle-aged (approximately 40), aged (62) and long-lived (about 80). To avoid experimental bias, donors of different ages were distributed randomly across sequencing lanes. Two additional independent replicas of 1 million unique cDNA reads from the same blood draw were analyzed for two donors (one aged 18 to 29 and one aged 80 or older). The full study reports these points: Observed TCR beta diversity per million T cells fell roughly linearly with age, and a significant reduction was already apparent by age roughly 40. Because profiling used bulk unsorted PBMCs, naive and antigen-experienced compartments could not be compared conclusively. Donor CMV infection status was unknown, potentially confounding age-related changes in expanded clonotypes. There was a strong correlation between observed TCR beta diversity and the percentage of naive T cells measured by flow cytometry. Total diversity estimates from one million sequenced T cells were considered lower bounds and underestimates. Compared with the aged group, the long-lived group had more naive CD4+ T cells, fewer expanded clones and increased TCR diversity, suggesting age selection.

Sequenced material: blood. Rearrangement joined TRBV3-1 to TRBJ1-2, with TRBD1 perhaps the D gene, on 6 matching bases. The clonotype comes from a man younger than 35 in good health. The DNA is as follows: TGTGCCAGCAGCCAAGCGAAAAGGACAGCTGCCAACTATGGCTACACCTTC. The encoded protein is CASSQAKRTAANYGYTF.